This T cell receptor beta chain was recovered during a study of tumor-infiltrating lymphocytes in localized non-small cell lung cancer (dated by TCRdb to the early 2020s). With respect to the entire study: The cohort included patients whose samples were collected after neoadjuvant chemotherapy, as well as both smokers and never-smokers and several histologies. From each patient came resected tumor tissue plus uninvolved lung tissue from that same patient, and the uninvolved lung tissue was described as non-adjacent to the tumor. TCR sequencing was one of several integrated assays, alongside flow cytometry, multiplex immunofluorescence, RNA-seq, exome sequencing and proteomics, applied to the same patients. In total, the ICON cohort was made up of approximately 150 surgical patients who had localized non-small cell lung cancer and whose tumors were resected. A total of roughly 50 patients were included in the paired tumor versus uninvolved lung comparison of immunoSEQ T-cell fraction.

Concerning this clone itself: Its antigen target is currently unknown. No base quality values were provided; no much bigger clone lies one nucleotide off.

Enrollment in ICON was initiated in early 2016, and the last patient was enrolled in the second half of 2018. From a subcohort of some 76 patients, fresh tumor and matched uninvolved tissue were collected for in-depth immune analyses, including TCR sequencing. TCR sequencing was performed on DNA isolated from bulk tissue, without cell sorting. The immunoSEQ assay used for TCR sequencing gave the T-cell fraction in both tumor and uninvolved lung tissue. Regarding the original processing steps: For survival analysis, patients were divided into high (upper tertile) and low (lower two tertiles) T-cell fraction groups, which were compared by log-rank test. Paired tumor versus uninvolved lung differences in T-cell fraction were tested with a signed-rank test. Entries here come from immuneACCESS through TCRdb and include only in-frame sequences with V and J called. Some clones fail to appear in such tables; in the studies checked, an unresolved V gene covers under half of the shortfall, and the cause of the remainder is unknown. D and trimming were read from the DNA, whereas the V and J calls and clone size are those reported in that table. For this sample the table gives around 8,000 clones, of which about 60% were detected only once. Jointly, the top ten make up 13% of the sample.

Results and caveats for the whole study, not just this receptor: TCR-derived T-cell fraction did not differ between the flow cytometry-defined immunotypes IM1 (good prognosis) and IM2 (poor prognosis). TCRbeta sequencing supported higher T cell infiltration in tumors than in uninvolved lung tissue, consistent with immunofluorescence CD3 counts. Because different assays used different pieces of the same tissue, technical variation could not be distinguished from intratumor heterogeneity. Since assay coverage differed from patient to patient depending on how much tissue was available, TCR sequencing was done for only a subset of the cohort.

The sequence was collected from a human donor with non-small cell lung cancer. Sequencing used uninvolved lung tissue not adjacent to the tumor.

The CDR3 has the sequence CASSLGRGGQVETQYF. Here is the DNA: TGTGCCAGCAGCTTAGGACGGGGTGGACAGGTGGAGACCCAGTACTTC. This chain is built from TRBV7-9 and TRBJ2-5; TRBD1 aligns with 7 central bases. Looking up the germline V gene (reference sequence) yields CDR1 SEHNR and CDR2 FQNEAQ. The CDR3 goes from the cysteine to the phenylalanine over 16 residues. Of all the DNA, just the CDR3 is kept, 48 bases in frame from base 1. After removal of 1 base from V and 5 bases from J, the junction retains 10 bases not matched to a gene.